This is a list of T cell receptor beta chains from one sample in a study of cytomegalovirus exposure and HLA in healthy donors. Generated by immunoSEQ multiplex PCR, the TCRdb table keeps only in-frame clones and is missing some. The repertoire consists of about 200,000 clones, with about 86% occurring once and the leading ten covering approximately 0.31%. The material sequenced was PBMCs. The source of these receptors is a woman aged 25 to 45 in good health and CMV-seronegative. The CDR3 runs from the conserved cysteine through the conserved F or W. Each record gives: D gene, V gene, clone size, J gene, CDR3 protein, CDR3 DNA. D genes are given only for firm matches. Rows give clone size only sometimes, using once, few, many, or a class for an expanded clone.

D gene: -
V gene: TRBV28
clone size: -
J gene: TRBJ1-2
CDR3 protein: CASTLTSLANYGYTF
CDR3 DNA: TGTGCCAGCACTTTAACTAGTTTAGCTAACTATGGCTACACCTTC

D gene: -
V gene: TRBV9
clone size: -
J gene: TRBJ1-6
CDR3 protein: CASSVLTDNSPLHF
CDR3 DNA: TGTGCCAGCAGCGTTTTGACTGATAATTCACCCCTCCACTTT

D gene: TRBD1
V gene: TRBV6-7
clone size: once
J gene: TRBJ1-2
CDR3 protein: CASSYSIGTACYGYTF
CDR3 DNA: TGTGCCAGCAGTTACTCTATAGGGACAGCATGCTATGGCTACACCTTC

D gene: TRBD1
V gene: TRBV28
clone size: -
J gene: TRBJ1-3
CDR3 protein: CASSPQGDSGNTIYF
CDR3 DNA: TGTGCCAGCAGTCCACAGGGGGACTCTGGAAACACCATATATTTT

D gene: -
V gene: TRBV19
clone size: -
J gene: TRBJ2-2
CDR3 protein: CASRMAVGELFF
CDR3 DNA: TGTGCCAGTCGAATGGCGGTCGGGGAGCTGTTTTTT

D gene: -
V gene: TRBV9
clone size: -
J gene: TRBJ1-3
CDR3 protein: CASAGATGNTIYF
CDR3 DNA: TGTGCCAGCGCGGGAGCAACTGGAAACACCATATATTTT

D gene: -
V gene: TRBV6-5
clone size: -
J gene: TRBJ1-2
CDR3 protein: CATYGGVSHGYTF
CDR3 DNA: TGTGCCACATACGGGGGGGTTTCACATGGCTACACCTTC

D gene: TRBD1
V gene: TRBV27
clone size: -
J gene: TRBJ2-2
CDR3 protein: CASRPGQGYLTGELFF
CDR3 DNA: TGTGCCAGCAGACCCGGACAGGGATACCTAACCGGGGAGCTGTTTTTT

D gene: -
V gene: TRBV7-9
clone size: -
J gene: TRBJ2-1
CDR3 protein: CASSLRDRDEQFF
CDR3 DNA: TGTGCCAGCAGTTTACGGGATCGGGATGAGCAGTTCTTC

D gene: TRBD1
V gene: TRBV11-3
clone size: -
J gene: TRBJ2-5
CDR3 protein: CASSLDSTGGETQYF
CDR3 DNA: TGTGCCAGCAGCTTAGACTCCACAGGGGGAGAGACCCAGTACTTC

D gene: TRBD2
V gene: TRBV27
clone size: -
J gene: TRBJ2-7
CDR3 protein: CASRVAGISYEQYF
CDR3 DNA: TGTGCCAGCAGAGTAGCGGGGATATCCTACGAGCAGTACTTC

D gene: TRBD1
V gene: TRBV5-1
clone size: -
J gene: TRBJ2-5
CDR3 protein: CASSQQGAEETQYF
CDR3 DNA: TGCGCCAGCAGCCAACAGGGGGCTGAAGAGACCCAGTACTTC

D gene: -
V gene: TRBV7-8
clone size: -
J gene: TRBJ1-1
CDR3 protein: CASSLVGTGLEAFF
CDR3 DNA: TGTGCCAGCAGCTTAGTGGGTACGGGTCTTGAAGCTTTCTTT

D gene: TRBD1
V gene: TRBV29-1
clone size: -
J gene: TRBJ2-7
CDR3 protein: CSVERTGTDEQYF
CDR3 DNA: TGCAGCGTTGAGCGGACAGGGACCGACGAGCAGTACTTC

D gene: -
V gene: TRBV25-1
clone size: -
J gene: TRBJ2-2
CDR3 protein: CAEGAGSGRLPGELFF
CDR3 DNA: TGTGCTGAGGGGGCCGGGAGCGGGAGATTGCCCGGGGAGCTGTTTTTT

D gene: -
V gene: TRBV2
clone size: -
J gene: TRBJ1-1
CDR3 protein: CASKNRENTEAFF
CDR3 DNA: TGTGCCAGCAAAAACAGGGAGAACACTGAAGCTTTCTTT

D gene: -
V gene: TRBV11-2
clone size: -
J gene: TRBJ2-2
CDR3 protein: CASSLLRQVGRELFF
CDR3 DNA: TGTGCCAGCAGCTTACTCAGACAGGTCGGCCGGGAGCTGTTTTTT

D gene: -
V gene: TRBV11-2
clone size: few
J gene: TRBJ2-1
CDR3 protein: CASSKGAGPYNEQFF
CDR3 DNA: TGTGCCAGCAGCAAAGGGGCGGGACCTTACAATGAGCAGTTCTTC

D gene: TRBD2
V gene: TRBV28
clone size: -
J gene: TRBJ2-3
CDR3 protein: CASNFPGTRNTDTQYF
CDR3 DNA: TGTGCCAGCAACTTCCCTGGGACTAGAAACACAGATACGCAGTATTTT

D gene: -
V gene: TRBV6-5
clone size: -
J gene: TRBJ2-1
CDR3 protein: CASSSAGHFSYNEQFF
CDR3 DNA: TGTGCCAGCAGTTCAGCGGGCCATTTCTCCTACAATGAGCAGTTCTTC

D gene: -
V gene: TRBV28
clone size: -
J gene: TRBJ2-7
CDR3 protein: CASSYPGTTGTYEQYF
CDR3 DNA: TGTGCCAGCAGTTATCCCGGGACGACAGGAACCTACGAGCAGTACTTC

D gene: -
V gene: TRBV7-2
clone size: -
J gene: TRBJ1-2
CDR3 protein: CASSSQARRGYGYTF
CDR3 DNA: TGTGCCAGCAGCTCCCAGGCCCGTCGGGGGTATGGCTACACCTTC

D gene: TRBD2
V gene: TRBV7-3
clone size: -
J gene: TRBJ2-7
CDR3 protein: CASSPDGGGFYEQYF
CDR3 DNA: TGTGCCAGCAGCCCTGACGGGGGGGGTTTTTACGAGCAGTACTTC

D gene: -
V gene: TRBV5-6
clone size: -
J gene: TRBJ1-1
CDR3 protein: CASSLDPLRGTEAFF
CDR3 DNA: TGTGCCAGCAGCTTGGATCCCTTAAGGGGCACTGAAGCTTTCTTT

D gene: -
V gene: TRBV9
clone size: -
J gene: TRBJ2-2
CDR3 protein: CASSVARGGNTGELFF
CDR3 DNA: TGTGCCAGCAGCGTAGCGCGGGGCGGAAACACCGGGGAGCTGTTTTTT

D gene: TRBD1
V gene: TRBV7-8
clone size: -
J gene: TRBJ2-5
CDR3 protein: CASSRGRTGQETQYF
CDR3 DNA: TGTGCCAGCAGTCGAGGGAGGACAGGGCAAGAGACCCAGTACTTC

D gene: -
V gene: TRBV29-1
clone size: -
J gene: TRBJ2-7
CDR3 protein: CSVEEYRDGNYEQYF
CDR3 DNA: TGCAGCGTTGAAGAGTACAGGGACGGAAACTACGAGCAGTACTTC

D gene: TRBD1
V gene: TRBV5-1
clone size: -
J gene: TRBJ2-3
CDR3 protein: CASSLAPQGLTSTDTQYF
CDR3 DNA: TGCGCCAGCAGCTTGGCCCCACAGGGGCTCACTAGCACAGATACGCAGTATTTT

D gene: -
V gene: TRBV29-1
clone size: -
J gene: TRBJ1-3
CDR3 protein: CSVLYSGNTIYF
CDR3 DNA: TGCAGCGTCCTTTACTCTGGAAACACCATATATTTT

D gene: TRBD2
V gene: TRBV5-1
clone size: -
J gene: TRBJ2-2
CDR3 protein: CASSPELAGNTGELFF
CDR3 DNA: TGCGCCAGCAGCCCAGAACTAGCGGGGAACACCGGGGAGCTGTTTTTT

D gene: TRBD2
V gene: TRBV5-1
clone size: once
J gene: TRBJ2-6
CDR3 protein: CATKRGGSSGANVLTF
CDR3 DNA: TGCGCCACCAAGCGGGGGGGCTCCTCTGGGGCCAACGTCCTGACTTTC

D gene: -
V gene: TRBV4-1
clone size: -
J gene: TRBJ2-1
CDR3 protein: CASSQGAVGYNEQFF
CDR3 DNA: TGCGCCAGCAGCCAAGGAGCGGTCGGATACAATGAGCAGTTCTTC

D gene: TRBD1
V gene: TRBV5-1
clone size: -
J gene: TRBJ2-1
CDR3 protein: CASSLAGQGSYNEQFF
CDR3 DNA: TGCGCCAGCAGCTTGGCCGGACAGGGTTCGTACAATGAGCAGTTCTTC

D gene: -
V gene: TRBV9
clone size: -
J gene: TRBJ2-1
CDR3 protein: CASSVAKGRDRGEQFF
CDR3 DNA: TGTGCCAGCAGCGTAGCTAAGGGGCGGGACCGGGGTGAGCAGTTCTTC

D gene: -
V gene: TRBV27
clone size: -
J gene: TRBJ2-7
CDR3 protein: CASSSSSYEQYF
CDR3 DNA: TGTGCCAGCAGTTCCAGTTCCTACGAGCAGTACTTC

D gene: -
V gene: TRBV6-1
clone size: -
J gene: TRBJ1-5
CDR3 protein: CASSEVRDQPQHF
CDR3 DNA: TGTGCCAGCAGTGAAGTGCGAGATCAGCCCCAGCATTTT

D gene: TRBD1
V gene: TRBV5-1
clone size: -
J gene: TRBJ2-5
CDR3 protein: CASKSLAGGTQYF
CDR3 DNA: TGCGCCAGCAAATCCCTGGCAGGGGGGACCCAGTACTTC

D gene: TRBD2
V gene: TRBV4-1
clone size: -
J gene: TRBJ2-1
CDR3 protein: CASSPRTSGVVPYNEQFF
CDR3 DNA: TGCGCCAGCAGCCCCCGAACTAGCGGGGTCGTCCCCTACAATGAGCAGTTCTTC

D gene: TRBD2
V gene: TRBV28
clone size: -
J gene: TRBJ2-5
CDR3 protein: CASSPPGGQETQYF
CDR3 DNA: TGTGCCAGCAGTCCCCCGGGGGGCCAAGAGACCCAGTACTTC

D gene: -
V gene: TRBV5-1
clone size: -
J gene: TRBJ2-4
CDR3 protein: CASSPDLLRSGNIQYF
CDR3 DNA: TGCGCCAGCAGCCCTGACTTACTTAGGTCGGGAAACATTCAGTACTTC

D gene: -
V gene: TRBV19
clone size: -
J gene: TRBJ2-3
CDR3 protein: CASSTLSTGGDTDTQYF
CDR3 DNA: TGTGCCAGTAGTACCCTATCGACCGGGGGAGACACAGATACGCAGTATTTT

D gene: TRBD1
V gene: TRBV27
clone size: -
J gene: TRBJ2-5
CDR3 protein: CASSQRTGETQYF
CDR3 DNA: TGTGCCAGCAGCCAACGGACAGGAGAGACCCAGTACTTC

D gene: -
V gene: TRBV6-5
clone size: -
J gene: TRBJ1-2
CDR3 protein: CASSSGGGVYGYTF
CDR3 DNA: TGTGCCAGCAGTTCCGGCGGGGGTGTCTATGGCTACACCTTC

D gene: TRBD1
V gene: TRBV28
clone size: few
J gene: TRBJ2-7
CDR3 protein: CASIRTGGNEQYF
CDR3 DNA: TGTGCCAGCATCCGGACAGGGGGCAATGAGCAGTACTTC

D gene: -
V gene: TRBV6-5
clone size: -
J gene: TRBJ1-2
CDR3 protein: CASSPTSDRGGYTF
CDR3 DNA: TGTGCCAGCAGCCCCACATCGGATAGGGGAGGCTACACCTTC

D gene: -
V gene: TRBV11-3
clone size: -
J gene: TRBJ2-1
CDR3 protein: CASSQDSSYNEQFF
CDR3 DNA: TGTGCCAGCAGCCAGGACAGTTCATACAATGAGCAGTTCTTC

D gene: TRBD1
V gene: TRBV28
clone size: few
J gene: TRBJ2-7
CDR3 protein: CASNTGTGGSYEQYF
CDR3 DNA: TGTGCCAGCAACACCGGGACAGGGGGCTCCTACGAGCAGTACTTC

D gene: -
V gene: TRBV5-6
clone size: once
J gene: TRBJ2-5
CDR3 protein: CASSFYSDKTWGETQYF
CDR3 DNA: TGTGCCAGCAGCTTCTACTCGGACAAAACATGGGGAGAGACCCAGTACTTC

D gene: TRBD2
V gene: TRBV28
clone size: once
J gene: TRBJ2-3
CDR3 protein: CASSSTSGNPGDTDTQYF
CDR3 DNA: TGTGCCAGCAGTTCGACTAGCGGGAACCCGGGGGATACAGATACGCAGTATTTT

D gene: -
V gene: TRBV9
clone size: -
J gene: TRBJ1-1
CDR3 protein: CASSVTGFLDPDPLNTEAFF
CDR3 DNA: TGTGCCAGCAGCGTTACAGGTTTTCTAGACCCCGATCCATTGAACACTGAAGCTTTCTTT

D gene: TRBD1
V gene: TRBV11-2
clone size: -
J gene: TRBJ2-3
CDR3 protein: CASSHVPGQSTDTQYF
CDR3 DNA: TGTGCCAGCAGCCACGTCCCGGGACAGAGCACAGATACGCAGTATTTT

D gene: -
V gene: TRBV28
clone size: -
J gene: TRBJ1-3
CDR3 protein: CASSSLGQPSGNTIYF
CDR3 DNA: TGTGCCAGCAGTTCATTAGGACAGCCGTCTGGAAACACCATATATTTT

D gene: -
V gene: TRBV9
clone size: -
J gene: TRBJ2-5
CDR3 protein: CASSVGEGGWETQYF
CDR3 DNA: TGTGCCAGCAGCGTAGGAGAGGGTGGTTGGGAGACCCAGTACTTC